The sequence of this TCR beta chain was determined in a study of CD8 T cells in Susac syndrome. The RNA, about 0.45 to 1 ug, was put through reverse transcription using random hexamers. TCRdb used MiXCR to reprocess the immunoSEQ multiplex PCR reads, holding one entry per CDR3 protein. The table shows roughly 110,000 distinct CDR3 sequences, with approximately 91% occurring only once. TCR beta sequencing was performed on blood CD8+ and CD4+ T cells. FACS was used to enrich TEMRA cells, whereas the CD8+ and CD4+ T cells were obtained by negative isolation. The germline V gene encodes CDR1 MNHEY and CDR2 SMNVEV (reference sequence). The CDR3 loop spans 14 amino acids. Trimming took 4 bases from V and 2 from J, leaving 10 bases between them.

The V and J genes are TRBV27 and TRBJ2-3, with D perhaps TRBD1 (5 bases). The specimen sequenced was CD4+ T cells from PBMCs. The source is a human donor in good health. CDR3 sequence (DNA): TGTGCCAGCAGTTACCAGGGTCCCACAGATACGCAGTATTTT. It codes for CASSYQGPTDTQYF.